This entry features one TCR beta chain sequence. What it binds is not known. A quantitative 5'-RACE method, one with molecular barcodes, was used to make TCR beta libraries. MiXCR, run by TCRdb on the 5' RACE reads, gives a single entry per CDR3 protein. This sample has some 240,000 distinct CDR3 sequences, with under 20% found just once. This entry is derived from a study of CD8 T cells in ankylosing spondylitis. Findings and limits, study-wide: Typical of ankylosing spondylitis blood, it appeared, was a TCR beta motif of under 10 highly homologous variants.

Trimming removed 0 bases at V and 10 bases at J, with 10 bases between. The germline CDR1 and CDR2 sequences are SQVTM and ANQGSEA. This CDR3 contains 12 residues. The TCR originated in a male donor with ankylosing spondylitis or in good health (not recorded which). The chain couples TRBV29-1 to TRBJ2-1; the D is unclear. The sequencing sample was made of blood, either unsorted or a sorted T cell fraction (not recorded which). The CDR3: CSVEDQTYEQFF. CDR3 nucleotide sequence: TGCAGCGTTGAAGATCAGACGTACGAGCAGTTCTTC.